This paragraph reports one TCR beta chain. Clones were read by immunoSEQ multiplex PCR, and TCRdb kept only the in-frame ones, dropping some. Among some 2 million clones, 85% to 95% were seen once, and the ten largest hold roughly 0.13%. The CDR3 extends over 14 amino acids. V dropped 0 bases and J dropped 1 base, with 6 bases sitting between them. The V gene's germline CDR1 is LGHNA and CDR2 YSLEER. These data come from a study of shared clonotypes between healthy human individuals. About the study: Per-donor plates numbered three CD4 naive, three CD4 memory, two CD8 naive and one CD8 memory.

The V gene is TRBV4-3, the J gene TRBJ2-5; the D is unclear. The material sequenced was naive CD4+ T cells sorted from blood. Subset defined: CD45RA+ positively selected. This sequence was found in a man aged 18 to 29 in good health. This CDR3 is CASSQDWAQETQYF. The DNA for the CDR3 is TGCGCCAGCAGCCAAGATTGGGCCCAAGAGACCCAGTACTTC.